This entry is about one T cell receptor (beta chain). Original processing notes: Scientists estimated how many nucleated cells there were by amplifying reference gene primers. Produced via immunoSEQ multiplex PCR; TCRdb's table is partial and in-frame only. V and J calls and clone size are given by that table; D and trimming were obtained from the DNA. The table shows 80,000 or so clones, with about 89% occurring only once. The germline V gene has CDR1 WSHSY and CDR2 SAAADI. The V and J ends lost 2 bases and 2 bases, in that order; junction bases with no gene match: 0. This CDR3 spans 14 amino acids. This specimen comes from a study of blood T cell repertoires in COVID-19. Study-level background: From T cells, B-cell-depleted T cells, or PBMCs came the material, which was cDNA or gDNA.

The genes are TRBV10-2 and TRBJ2-7; 10 bases match TRBD1. This clonotype was sampled from a woman in her sixties with acute or convalescent COVID-19. Source material: peripheral blood. The CDR3 DNA reads TGCGCCAGCAGTGAGGGGACAGGGGCCTACGAGCAGTACTTC. Translated: CASSEGTGAYEQYF.